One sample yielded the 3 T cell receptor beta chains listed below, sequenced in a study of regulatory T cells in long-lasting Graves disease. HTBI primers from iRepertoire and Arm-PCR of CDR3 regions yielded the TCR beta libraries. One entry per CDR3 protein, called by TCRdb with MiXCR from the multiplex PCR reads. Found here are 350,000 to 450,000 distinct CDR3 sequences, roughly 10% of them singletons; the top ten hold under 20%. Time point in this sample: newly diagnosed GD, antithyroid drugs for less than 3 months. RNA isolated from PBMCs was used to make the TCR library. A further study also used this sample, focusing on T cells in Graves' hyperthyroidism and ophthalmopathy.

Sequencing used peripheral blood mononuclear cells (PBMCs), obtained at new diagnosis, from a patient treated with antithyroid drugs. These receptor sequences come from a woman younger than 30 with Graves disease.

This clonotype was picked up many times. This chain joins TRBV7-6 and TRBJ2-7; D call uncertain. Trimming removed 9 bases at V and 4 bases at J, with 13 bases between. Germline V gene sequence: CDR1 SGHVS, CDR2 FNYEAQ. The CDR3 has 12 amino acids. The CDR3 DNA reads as TGTGCCAGGCAGCCTGAACCGTACGAGCAGTACGTC. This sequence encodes CARQPEPYEQYV.

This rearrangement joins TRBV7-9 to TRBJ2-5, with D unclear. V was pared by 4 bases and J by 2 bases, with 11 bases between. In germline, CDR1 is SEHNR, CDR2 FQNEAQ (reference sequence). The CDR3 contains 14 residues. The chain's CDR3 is CASSSSGEQETQYF. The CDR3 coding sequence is TGTGCCAGCAGCTCATCTGGTGAACAAGAGACCCAGTACTTC.

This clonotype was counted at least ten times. The CDR3 sequence: CASTPTAYGWDNEQFF. The DNA of the CDR3 is TGTGCCAGCACCCCGACGGCGTATGGGTGGGACAATGAGCAGTTCTTC. This chain uses TRBV6-1 with TRBJ2-1; no firm D call. The CDR3 runs to 16 residues. Germline V gene data show CDR1 as MNHNS and CDR2 as SASEGT. The V and J ends lost 7 bases and 5 bases respectively, with 21 bases between them.